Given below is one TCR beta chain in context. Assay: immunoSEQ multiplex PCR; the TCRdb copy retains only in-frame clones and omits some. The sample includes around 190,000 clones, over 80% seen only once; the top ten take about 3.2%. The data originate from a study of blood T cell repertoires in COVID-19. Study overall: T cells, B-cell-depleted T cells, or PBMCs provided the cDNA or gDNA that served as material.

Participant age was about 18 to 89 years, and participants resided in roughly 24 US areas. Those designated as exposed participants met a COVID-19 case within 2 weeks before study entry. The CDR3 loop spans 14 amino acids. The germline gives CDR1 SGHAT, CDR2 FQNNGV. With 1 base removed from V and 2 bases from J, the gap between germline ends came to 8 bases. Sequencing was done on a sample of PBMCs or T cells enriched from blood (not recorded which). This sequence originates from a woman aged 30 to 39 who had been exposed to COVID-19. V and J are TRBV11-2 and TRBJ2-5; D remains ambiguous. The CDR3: CASSLGWAQETQYF. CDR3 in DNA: TGTGCCAGCAGCTTAGGGTGGGCTCAAGAGACCCAGTACTTC. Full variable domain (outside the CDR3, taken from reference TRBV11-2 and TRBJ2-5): EAGVAQSPRYKIIEKRQSVAFWCNPISGHATLYWYQQILGQGPKLLIQFQNNGVVDDSQLPKDRFSAERLKGVDSTLKIQPAKLEDSAVYLCASSLGWAQETQYFGPGTRLLVL.